These 27 T cell receptor beta chains came from one sample sequenced in a study of blood T cell repertoires in COVID-19. The data were produced by immunoSEQ multiplex PCR, yet TCRdb's version contains in-frame clones alone and is incomplete. Seen here are over 250,000 clones, 70% to 90% observed once, and the top ten hold 8% to 13%. Sequences were obtained from peripheral blood. The origin of the receptors is a woman between 65 and 79 years old with acute or convalescent COVID-19.

This chain uses TRBV3-1 (or the pseudogene TRBV3-2) with TRBJ1-2, with D maybe TRBD1 (5 bases). The germline V and J ends were trimmed by 1 base and 5 bases, with 17 bases remaining between them. CDR1 LGHDT and CDR2 YNNKEL come from the germline V gene (reference sequence). CDR3 length: 16 amino acids. The CDR3 nucleotides are TGTGCCAGCAGCCAAGCCATGTCGCAGGGCCCATATGGCTACACCTTC. It codes for CASSQAMSQGPYGYTF.

The chain recombines TRBV3-1 (or the pseudogene TRBV3-2) with TRBJ2-2, with TRBD2 matching 8 bases. In germline, CDR1 is LGHDT, CDR2 YNNKEL (reference sequence). The J segment lost 4 bases and the V segment lost 1 base, leaving 2 bases of the junction unmatched. This CDR3 contains 15 residues. The CDR3 spells CASSQGAGATGELFF. The CDR3 DNA reads TGTGCCAGCAGCCAAGGAGCGGGGGCCACCGGGGAGCTGTTTTTT.

The CDR3 DNA sequence: TGTGCCAGCAGCGTAATTCCCGAGTACGAGCAGTACTTC. Protein product: CASSVIPEYEQYF. The V call is TRBV9, the J call TRBJ2-7; D is unclear. Germline assignment: CDR1 SGDLS and CDR2 YYNGEE. The length of the CDR3 is 13 residues. V lost 1 base and J lost 4, with 9 bases in between.

V usage is TRBV7-3 and J usage is TRBJ2-1, with 12 bases aligning to TRBD1. The CDR3 sequence is 14 residues long. CDR1 and CDR2 (germline): SGHTA, FQGTGA. V shed 5 bases and J 9 bases; nucleotides not matched to a gene: 5. DNA for the CDR3: TGTGCCAGCAGCATGGGACAGGGGGCGACTGAGCAGTTCTTC. It specifies CASSMGQGATEQFF. The full variable domain, rest sourced from reference TRBV7-3 and TRBJ2-1, is GAGVSQTPSNKVTEKGKYVELRCDPISGHTALYWYRQSLGQGPEFLIYFQGTGAADDSGLPNDRFFAVRPEGSVSTLKIQRTERGDSAVYLCASSMGQGATEQFFGPGTRLTVL.

For the CDR3, the DNA is TGTGCCAGCAGTCAAGGGCCAGGGACAGATACGCAGTATTTT. Encoded protein: CASSQGPGTDTQYF. The V and J genes are TRBV2 and TRBJ2-3; a weak D match, TRBD1 (5 bases). V dropped 5 bases and J dropped 3 bases, with 12 bases sitting between them. The V gene's germline CDR1 is SNHLY and CDR2 FYNNEI. The CDR3 runs 14 residues.

The chain employs TRBV5-5 and TRBJ2-6; 12 bases agree with TRBD2. The CDR3 is 18 amino acids. Unmatched junction bases numbered 3, after V lost 0 bases and J lost 2 bases. CDR1 is SGHKS, CDR2 YYEKEE, per germline (reference sequence). DNA of the CDR3: TGTGCCAGCAGCTTGGAGGCTAGCGGGGGGGCTGGGGCCAACGTCCTGACTTTC. It specifies CASSLEASGGAGANVLTF. Variable domain in full (rest from reference TRBV5-5 and TRBJ2-6): DAGVTQSPTHLIKTRGQQVTLRCSPISGHKSVSWYQQVLGQGPQFIFQYYEKEERGRGNFPDRFSARQFPNYSSELNVNALLLGDSALYLCASSLEASGGAGANVLTFGAGSRLTVL.

In the case of this clone: A junction end diverges from the germline sequence, so it may reflect a read error. The V gene is TRBV2, the J gene TRBJ2-5; 16 positions agree with TRBD2. Germline V CDR1 and CDR2: SNHLY, FYNNEI. This CDR3 spans 15 amino acids. The CDR3 protein is CASSETGLAGGRKHF. The CDR3 region has the DNA TGTGCCAGCAGTGAAACGGGACTAGCGGGGGGGCGGAAGCACTTC.

The genes are TRBV19 and TRBJ1-2; 9 bases are shared with TRBD1. The CDR3 consists of 13 residues. After removal of 9 bases from V and 4 bases from J, the junction contained 6 bases not matched to a gene. CDR1 is LNHDA and CDR2 is SQIVND in the germline V gene (reference sequence). The CDR3 DNA reads TGTGCCAGCGTACAGGGGGCGAGCTATGGCTACACCTTC. Translation: CASVQGASYGYTF.

The CDR3 reads CASSLERFMGTDTQYF. The CDR3 DNA reads as TGTGCCAGCAGCTTAGAGAGGTTCATGGGCACAGATACGCAGTATTTT. This chain connects TRBV2 to TRBJ2-3, with no clear D. Germline V gene sequence: CDR1 SNHLY, CDR2 FYNNEI. This CDR3 spans 16 amino acids. V lost 6 bases and J lost 1, with 17 bases in between. The complete variable domain, with remaining parts taken from reference TRBV2 and TRBJ2-3, reads EPEVTQTPSHQVTQMGQEVILRCVPISNHLYFYWYRQILGQKVEFLVSFYNNEISEKSEIFDDQFSVERPDGSNFTLKIRSTKLEDSAMYFCASSLERFMGTDTQYFGPGTRLTVL.

J is TRBJ1-1 and V is TRBV3-1 (or the pseudogene TRBV3-2); D is unresolved. The ends were cut back, 0 bases at V and 0 bases at J, with 5 bases in the middle. This CDR3 comprises 14 residues. Germline V gene lookup returns CDR1 LGHDT and CDR2 YNNKEL (reference sequence). DNA of the CDR3: TGTGCCAGCAGCCAAGAGGTAGTGAACACTGAAGCTTTCTTT. Protein sequence: CASSQEVVNTEAFF.

The V gene is TRBV14, the J gene TRBJ1-1, with 8 nucleotides matching TRBD1. This CDR3 region has 13 residues. J lost 4 bases, V lost 8 bases, and 6 bases had no gene match. CDR1 SGHDN and CDR2 FVKESK come from the germline V gene. In DNA form, the CDR3 reads TGTGCCAGCTCGCTCACAGGGGGCACTGAAGCTTTCTTT. It encodes CASSLTGGTEAFF.

The chain recombines TRBV27 with TRBJ1-2; 7 nucleotides match TRBD1. Germline values: CDR1 MNHEY, CDR2 SMNVEV (reference sequence). Trimming took 6 bases from V and 8 from J; bases not matched to a gene: 9. The CDR3 covers 13 residues. Here the CDR3 reads CASSRQGQGGYTF. The CDR3 DNA follows: TGTGCCAGCAGCCGACAGGGACAAGGGGGCTACACCTTC.

The V gene is TRBV18, the J gene TRBJ1-1, with D possibly being TRBD1 (6 bases). Looked up from germline, CDR1 is KGHSH and CDR2 is LQKENI. This CDR3 has 14 residues. Trimming left V 3 bases short and J 3 bases short, with 11 bases between. CDR3 loop: CASSPQNRDTEAFF. CDR3 DNA sequence: TGTGCCAGCTCACCGCAGAACAGGGACACTGAAGCTTTCTTT.

This clone is a singleton in its sample. This chain connects TRBV7-8 to TRBJ1-5; 11 bases match TRBD1. The junction had 4 bases not matched to a gene; V was cut back by 5 bases and J by 4 bases. Germline values: CDR1 SGHVS, CDR2 FQNEAQ. This CDR3 contains 15 residues. CDR3 nucleotide sequence: TGTGCCAGCAGCCCAGGGACAGGGGGAAATCAGCCCCAGCATTTT. It codes for CASSPGTGGNQPQHF.

The chain uses TRBV25-1 and TRBJ2-6; possible D gene TRBD2, 5 bases. The CDR3 has 15 amino acids. Trimming pared 8 bases from V and 0 bases from J, leaving 11 bases between. Germline loops: CDR1 MGHDK, CDR2 SYGVNS. The CDR3: CASSGSGSGANVLTF. The CDR3 nucleotides read TGTGCCAGCTCGGGAAGTGGCTCTGGGGCCAACGTCCTGACTTTC.

V and J are TRBV6-5 and TRBJ2-6, with D uncertain. This CDR3 contains 16 residues. V was trimmed by 0 bases and J by 0 bases, leaving 6 bases between them. Germline V gives CDR1 MNHEY, CDR2 SVGAGI. Written as DNA, the CDR3 is TGTGCCAGCAGTTACTCTCTCGTCTCTGGGGCCAACGTCCTGACTTTC. Its protein is CASSYSLVSGANVLTF.

This chain connects TRBV18 to TRBJ1-1, with D unresolved. The CDR3 consists of 16 residues. Trimming left V 2 bases short and J 2 bases short, with 15 bases between. Germline CDR1 KGHSH, CDR2 LQKENI. The DNA of the CDR3 is TGTGCCAGCTCACCAAGGAGGGCCGGCCAAAACACTGAAGCTTTCTTT. Translated, it gives CASSPRRAGQNTEAFF.

The chain carries TRBV7-2 and TRBJ1-2, with D tentatively TRBD1 (6 bases). The V end was cut by 5 bases, the J end by 2 bases, with 15 bases between. Germline CDR1 SGHTA, CDR2 FQGNSA. The CDR3 totals 15 residues. CDR3: CASSTQGGGNYGYTF. In nucleotides, the CDR3 is TGTGCCAGCAGCACCCAAGGGGGGGGGAACTATGGCTACACCTTC. The whole variable domain, remainder taken from reference TRBV7-2 and TRBJ1-2, is GAGVSQSPSNKVTEKGKDVELRCDPISGHTALYWYRQSLGQGLEFLIYFQGNSAPDKSGLPSDRFSAERTGGSVSTLTIQRTQQEDSAVYLCASSTQGGGNYGYTFGSGTRLTVV.

The rearrangement uses TRBV30 and TRBJ2-2, with TRBD2 as a possible D gene (6 bases). Germline V gene lookup returns CDR1 GTSNPN and CDR2 SVGIG (reference sequence). The CDR3 loop spans 14 amino acids. Between the trimmed V and J ends, which lost 3 bases and 7 bases, there was a span of 15 bases. In DNA form, the CDR3 reads TGTGCCTGGAGCGCGGGACGGAGCGTCGGGGAGCTGTTTTTT. Protein sequence: CAWSAGRSVGELFF.

The chain recombines TRBV5-6 with TRBJ1-2; a possible D gene is TRBD1 (5 bases). This CDR3 contains 15 residues. In germline, CDR1 is SGHDT, CDR2 YYEEEE. The V end was cut by 4 bases, the J end by 3 bases, with 16 bases between. Here the CDR3 reads CASSPQAREDYGYTF. The CDR3 nucleotides are TGTGCCAGCAGCCCACAGGCCAGGGAAGACTATGGCTACACCTTC.

For the CDR3, the DNA is TGTGCCAGTAGCCATCGGGATAGCAATCAGCCCCAGCATTTT. As protein: CASSHRDSNQPQHF. The chain uses TRBV19 and TRBJ1-5; no firm D call. The germline V gene encodes CDR1 LNHDA and CDR2 SQIVND (reference sequence). This CDR3 has 14 amino acids. Trimming stripped 6 bases from V and 0 bases from J, with 9 bases between.

This chain connects TRBV25-1 to TRBJ2-7; D may be TRBD1 (6 bases). The CDR3 sequence is 12 residues long. V lost 7 bases and J 1 base, leaving 8 bases between the germline ends. CDR1 and CDR2 (germline): MGHDK, SYGVNS. CDR3: CASTRGSYEQYF. CDR3 nucleotides: TGTGCCAGCACAAGGGGGTCCTACGAGCAGTACTTC.

The rearrangement joins TRBV19 to TRBJ2-5, with TRBD1 as a possible D gene (5 bases). The length of the CDR3 is 13 residues. Germline assignment: CDR1 LNHDA and CDR2 SQIVND (reference sequence). V shed 6 bases and J shed 1 base, with 9 bases lying between them. The DNA for the CDR3 is TGTGCCAGTAGCTCGGACACCCAAGAGACCCAGTACTTC. Its protein product is CASSSDTQETQYF.

The genes are TRBV4-2 and TRBJ2-7, with 9 nucleotides matching TRBD2. Germline V gene sequence: CDR1 LGHNA, CDR2 YNFKEQ. The V and J ends lost 0 bases and 4 bases, in that order; junction bases with no gene match: 7. The CDR3 is 16 amino acids. The CDR3 loop is CASSQDDRTSGYEQYF. CDR3 DNA: TGTGCCAGCAGCCAAGATGATAGAACTAGCGGGTACGAGCAGTACTTC.

CDR3 amino acids: CASSPGPTKETQYF. CDR3 nucleotide sequence: TGTGCCAGCAGCCCGGGTCCAACGAAGGAGACCCAGTACTTC. This chain links TRBV5-4 with TRBJ2-5; D is uncertain. CDR3 length: 14 residues. Germline lookup yields CDR1 SGHNT and CDR2 YYREEE (reference sequence). The ends were cut back, 4 bases at V and 5 bases at J, with 15 bases in the middle.

This clone was counted a few times. This chain links TRBV25-1 with TRBJ1-2; D not certain. V was pared by 4 bases and J by 1 base, with 4 bases between. The germline gives CDR1 MGHDK, CDR2 SYGVNS. The CDR3 spans 12 residues. The CDR3 is CASSGVNYGYTF. The CDR3 region has the DNA TGTGCCAGCAGTGGCGTTAACTATGGCTACACCTTC.

The J gene is TRBJ2-1, the V gene TRBV12-3 or TRBV12-4, with TRBD1 as a possible D gene (5 bases). The CDR3 is 13 residues long. Trimming removed 6 bases at V and 10 bases at J, with 16 bases between. Here the CDR3 reads CASSPKGHSEQFF. The CDR3 bases are TGTGCCAGCAGCCCAAAGGGGCACAGCGAGCAGTTCTTC.